These T cell receptor beta chains were read from a single sample in a study. Using its own MiXCR run on the reads, TCRdb lists one record per CDR3 protein. The top ten hold roughly 22% of the sample, which has 6,500 to 7,500 distinct CDR3 sequences, more than 25% seen once. Sequencing was done on a sample of blood. The receptor set was obtained from a human donor. CDR3s include the opening cysteine and the closing phenylalanine or tryptophan. Each record gives: V gene, D gene, clone size, CDR3 length, J gene, CDR3 DNA, CDR3 protein. A D gene is named only where the DNA matches it firmly. Clone size is given for some rows only: seen once, a few or many times, or a class if the clone is expanded.

TRBV5-4	-	-	20	TRBJ1-2	-	CASSFYICSARAVLIDGYTF
TRBV29-1	-	medium-sized	16	TRBJ2-1	TGCAGCGTTGAAAAGGCGCTAGCGCGCTCCTACAATGAGCAGTTCTTC	CSVEKALARSYNEQFF
TRBV12-3/TRBV12-4	-	medium-sized	13	TRBJ1-1	TGTGCCGGCAGTTTAGCGGGGTATACTGAAGCTTTCTTT	CAGSLAGYTEAFF
TRBV29-1	-	-	11	TRBJ2-7	TGCAGCGTTGATGTAATTACAGGGCAGTACTTC	CSVDVITGQYF
TRBV30	-	medium-sized	12	TRBJ1-1	TGTGCCTGGACTTTGGGGAGCACTGAAGCTTTCTTT	CAWTLGSTEAFF
TRBV4-2	-	many	14	TRBJ1-2	TGTGCCAGCAGCCCGCGGGCCCTCAGGGATGGCTACACCTTC	CASSPRALRDGYTF
TRBV29-1	-	many	13	TRBJ1-2	TGCAGCGTTTGGCGGCCGGAGATCTATGGCTACACCTTC	CSVWRPEIYGYTF
TRBV18	-	medium-sized	14	TRBJ2-7	TGTGCCAGCTCACCATATAAGGGTAACTACGAGCAGTACTTC	CASSPYKGNYEQYF
TRBV29-1	-	-	16	TRBJ1-5	TGCAGCGTTGAGAGTGTTCGGGGTAACAGCAATCAGCCCCAGCATTTT	CSVESVRGNSNQPQHF
TRBV29-1	-	medium-sized	11	TRBJ1-1	TGCAGCGTTGAATCCGTAGGGAGGGCTTTCTTT	CSVESVGRAFF
TRBV18	TRBD1	medium-sized	14	TRBJ2-1	TGTGCCAGCTCACCACCGGCCGGGACAGGGGAGCAGTTCTTC	CASSPPAGTGEQFF
TRBV4-2	-	-	14	TRBJ2-1	TGTGCCAGCACCTCAACCGGGACGAATAATGAGCAGTTCTTC	CASTSTGTNNEQFF
TRBV30	-	once	14	TRBJ1-2	TGTGCCTGGAGTCAGCCCCCAAACGTCCTTGGCTACACCTTC	CAWSQPPNVLGYTF
TRBV30	-	few	12	TRBJ2-2	TGTGCCTGGAAATGGCGGAGCGGGGAGCTGTTTTTT	CAWKWRSGELFF
TRBV4-2	TRBD1	medium-sized	18	TRBJ1-4	TGTGCCAGCAGCCAAGATAGTCAGGGGGCCTTGGGTAATGAAAAACTGTTTTTT	CASSQDSQGALGNEKLFF
TRBV29-1	-	medium-sized	13	TRBJ2-7	TGCAGCGTTGAAGATCAACAAAACTACGAGCAGTACTTC	CSVEDQQNYEQYF
TRBV2	-	few	11	TRBJ2-7	TGTGCCAGCGCCATTTCGTACGAGCAGTACTTC	CASAISYEQYF
TRBV7-6	-	medium-sized	13	TRBJ1-1	TGTGCCAGCAGCTTAGGGTACGGGACTGAAGCTTTCTTT	CASSLGYGTEAFF
TRBV29-1	-	-	14	TRBJ2-1	TGCAGCCCCTTCCCACTGTGCTCCTACAATGAGCAGTTCTTC	CSPFPLCSYNEQFF
TRBV6-2/TRBV6-3	-	-	14	TRBJ2-1	TGTGCCAGCAGTTACTCGACGAGTAGAAATGAGCAGTTCTTC	CASSYSTSRNEQFF
TRBV30	TRBD1	medium-sized	14	TRBJ1-2	TGTGCCTGGAGTGAAGGGGACAGGTACTATGGCTACACCTTC	CAWSEGDRYYGYTF